These 28 T cell receptor beta chains share one sample of origin, sequenced in a study of blood T cell repertoires in COVID-19. Sequencing was performed with immunoSEQ multiplex PCR; in TCRdb, only in-frame clones are kept and a portion is missing. The sample lists approximately 250,000 clones, less than 90% occurring once. Material for sequencing was peripheral blood. These receptors all come from a man aged 55 to 70 who had recovered from COVID-19.

V usage is TRBV4-1 and J usage is TRBJ1-4, with 8 bases matching TRBD1. Germline CDR1 MGHRA, CDR2 YSYEKL. Trimming cost V 3 bases and J 2 bases; bases outside gene matches: 2. The CDR3 runs to 15 residues. CDR3 in amino acids: CASSHRQGTNEKLFF. CDR3 sequence (DNA): TGCGCCAGCAGCCACCGACAGGGGACTAATGAAAAACTGTTTTTT.

CDR3 coding DNA: TGTGCCAGCAGCGGGGGATACGGTGAGCAGTTCTTC. It is translated as CASSGGYGEQFF. The chain links TRBV12-3 or TRBV12-4 to TRBJ2-1; possibly TRBD2 for D (6 bases). The CDR3 is 12 amino acids. Trimming removed 6 bases at V and 9 bases at J, with 12 bases between.

This rearrangement joins TRBV5-1 to TRBJ2-1; D not certain. Germline V gene lookup returns CDR1 SGHRS and CDR2 YFSETQ. V was pared by 0 bases and J by 1 base, with 8 bases between. This CDR3 spans 15 amino acids. Written as DNA, the CDR3 is TGCGCCAGCAGCTTGGCCCCCTTATCCTACAATGAGCAGTTCTTC. Its translation is CASSLAPLSYNEQFF. Together with reference TRBV5-1 and TRBJ2-1, the CDR3 gives the full variable domain: KAGVTQTPRYLIKTRGQQVTLSCSPISGHRSVSWYQQTPGQGLQFLFEYFSETQRNKGNFPGRFSGRQFSNSRSEMNVSTLELGDSALYLCASSLAPLSYNEQFFGPGTRLTVL.

A single count supports this clone. This chain connects TRBV27 to TRBJ2-1; 7 bases match TRBD2. Germline V lookup: CDR1 MNHEY, CDR2 SMNVEV (reference sequence). This CDR3 is built from 16 residues. The V and J ends lost 3 bases and 0 bases, in that order; junction bases with no gene match: 5. The CDR3 loop is CASSFRRGGSYNEQFF. In nucleotides, the CDR3 is TGTGCCAGCAGTTTCCGACGCGGGGGCTCCTACAATGAGCAGTTCTTC.

V is TRBV30 and J is TRBJ1-2; D ambiguous. V was pared by 1 base and J by 4 bases, with 10 bases between. This CDR3 region has 13 residues. Looked up from germline, CDR1 is GTSNPN and CDR2 is SVGIG (reference sequence). Written as DNA, the CDR3 is TGTGCCTGGAGTGGGACGGGGTCCTATGGCTACACCTTC. Its protein is CAWSGTGSYGYTF.

The chain links TRBV28 to TRBJ2-7; a weak D match, TRBD2 (5 bases). The CDR3 sequence is 15 residues long. The germline V and J ends were trimmed by 1 base and 2 bases, with 12 bases remaining between them. The germline V gene encodes CDR1 MDHEN and CDR2 SYDVKM. As DNA, the CDR3 is TGTGCCAGCAGTTTATCGACGGGGTGGGCCTACGAGCAGTACTTC. Amino acids: CASSLSTGWAYEQYF.

This clone is a singleton in its sample. V usage is TRBV28 and J usage is TRBJ1-2, with TRBD1 matching 7 bases. Germline CDR1 reads MDHEN; CDR2 reads SYDVKM. This CDR3 is 16 amino acids long. With V trimmed by 7 bases and J by 6 bases, 17 bases remained unmatched. The DNA of the CDR3 is TGTGCCAGCAATTCAGGGACAGCCCTGGTTGGGGATGGCTACACCTTC. It encodes CASNSGTALVGDGYTF.

The rearrangement joins TRBV5-6 to TRBJ1-3; 7 bases map to TRBD1. Trimming removed 4 bases from V and 1 base from J; junction bases left unmatched: 11. The germline CDR1 and CDR2 sequences are SGHDT and YYEEEE. The CDR3 is 17 amino acids. The CDR3 loop reads CASSLTGEGQSGNTIYF. CDR3 nucleotide sequence: TGTGCCAGCAGCCTTACAGGGGAAGGACAATCTGGAAACACCATATATTTT.

The chain couples TRBV5-3 to TRBJ1-1; the D gene is possibly TRBD1 (6 bases). TRBV5-3 is classed as an ORF, of uncertain function. The CDR3 runs 15 residues. The V and J ends lost 4 bases and 0 bases respectively, with 13 bases between them. CDR3 DNA sequence: TGTGCCAGAAGCCCGGACAGAAACTTGAACACTGAAGCTTTCTTT. Protein: CARSPDRNLNTEAFF.

On this clone: At the DNA level, this CDR3 is encoded by other sequences in the same sample as well. J is TRBJ2-7 and V is TRBV5-1; TRBD1 matches 9 bases. Per the germline V gene, CDR1 is SGHRS and CDR2 is YFSETQ. Trimming cost V 3 bases and J 1 base; bases outside gene matches: 2. The CDR3 runs 14 residues. The CDR3 is CASSSGTGSYEQYF. DNA for the CDR3: TGCGCCAGCAGCTCCGGGACAGGGTCCTACGAGCAGTACTTC. The full variable domain, in which reference TRBV5-1 and TRBJ2-7 provide the parts outside the CDR3, is KAGVTQTPRYLIKTRGQQVTLSCSPISGHRSVSWYQQTPGQGLQFLFEYFSETQRNKGNFPGRFSGRQFSNSRSEMNVSTLELGDSALYLCASSSGTGSYEQYFGPGTRLTVT.

This chain links TRBV5-1 with TRBJ1-2; 8 positions agree with TRBD1. Germline-derived CDR1 and CDR2 are SGHRS and YFSETQ. The CDR3 is 14 residues long. V shed 4 bases and J 2 bases; nucleotides not matched to a gene: 4. The CDR3 loop is CASSGHRGNYGYTF. In DNA form, the CDR3 reads TGCGCCAGCAGCGGGCACAGGGGGAACTATGGCTACACCTTC.

The CDR3: CASIWISGGSYEQYF. CDR3 DNA: TGTGCCAGTATTTGGATATCCGGCGGCTCCTACGAGCAGTACTTC. This rearrangement joins TRBV13 to TRBJ2-7; unclear D gene. V lost 9 bases and J 0 bases, leaving 18 bases between the germline ends. Germline loops: CDR1 PRHDT, CDR2 FYEKMQ (reference sequence). CDR3 length: 15 residues.

The chain carries TRBV4-2 and TRBJ1-1, with D unclear. The ends were cut back, 4 bases at V and 2 bases at J, with 17 bases in the middle. The germline gives CDR1 LGHNA, CDR2 YNFKEQ. The CDR3 is 16 amino acids. The DNA for the CDR3 is TGTGCCAGCAGCCCAGAGGGCGGACGGGGAAACACTGAAGCTTTCTTT. As protein: CASSPEGGRGNTEAFF.

This chain joins TRBV12-5 and TRBJ2-1; 8 positions agree with TRBD2. Looked up from germline, CDR1 is LGHNT and CDR2 is FRNRAP. There are 14 residues in the CDR3. V gave up 1 base and J gave up 7 bases; unmatched junction bases: 3. The CDR3 DNA reads as TGTGCTAGTGGTTTGGCGGGGGGGCGGAATGAGCAGTTCTTC. It yields the protein CASGLAGGRNEQFF.

The chain links TRBV6-6 to TRBJ1-6; D remains unclear. From germline, CDR1 is MNHNY and CDR2 SVGAGI (reference sequence). CDR3 length: 12 amino acids. V lost 7 bases and J lost 9, with 10 bases in between. For the CDR3, the DNA is TGTGCCAGCACCCTTCTAAGTTCACCCCTCCACTTT. This gives the protein CASTLLSSPLHF.

V gene TRBV7-9 combines with J gene TRBJ1-1; 7 bases map to TRBD1. Germline values: CDR1 SEHNR, CDR2 FQNEAQ (reference sequence). V shed 5 bases and J 5 bases; nucleotides not matched to a gene: 5. The CDR3 runs 13 residues. The CDR3 DNA follows: TGTGCCAGCAGCCCTGGGACAGCTACTGAAGCTTTCTTT. It is translated as CASSPGTATEAFF.

CDR3: CASSSSGLTDTQYF. CDR3 DNA: TGTGCCAGCAGCTCCAGCGGACTCACAGATACGCAGTATTTT. The chain couples TRBV7-9 to TRBJ2-3; D perhaps matches TRBD2 (5 bases). Per the germline V gene, CDR1 is SEHNR and CDR2 is FQNEAQ (reference sequence). The V end was cut by 4 bases, the J end by 2 bases, with 10 bases between. The CDR3 extends over 14 amino acids. Using reference TRBV7-9 and TRBJ2-3 for the parts outside the CDR3, the full variable domain is DTGVSQNPRHKITKRGQNVTFRCDPISEHNRLYWYRQTLGQGPEFLTYFQNEAQLEKSRLLSDRFSAERPKGSFSTLEIQRTEQGDSAMYLCASSSSGLTDTQYFGPGTRLTVL.

V gene TRBV5-4 combines with J gene TRBJ2-6; 12 positions agree with TRBD2. The V segment lost 3 bases and the J segment 3 bases; nucleotides outside the gene matches: 7. The CDR3 extends over 18 amino acids. Per the germline V gene, CDR1 is SGHNT and CDR2 is YYREEE (reference sequence). The CDR3 sequence: CASSSSTSGGLGANVLTF. The CDR3 coding sequence is TGTGCCAGCAGCTCCTCGACTAGCGGGGGACTTGGGGCCAACGTCCTGACTTTC. Full variable domain (missing parts from reference TRBV5-4 and TRBJ2-6): ETGVTQSPTHLIKTRGQQVTLRCSSQSGHNTVSWYQQALGQGPQFIFQYYREEENGRGNFPPRFSGLQFPNYSSELNVNALELDDSALYLCASSSSTSGGLGANVLTFGAGSRLTVL.

The chain is built from TRBV11-3 and TRBJ2-1, with D perhaps matching TRBD1 (6 bases). The CDR3 is 16 residues long. Germline CDR1 and CDR2: SGHNT and YENEEA. V lost 4 bases and J lost 10, with 23 bases in between. The CDR3, as DNA: TGTGCCAGCAGCTCCTGGACAGTCTCATCCCCCGGGGAGCAGTTCTTC. It is translated as CASSSWTVSSPGEQFF.

In DNA, the CDR3 is TGCGCCAGCAGCTTACTTCCTAGCGGGGGGGTGAACACCGGGGAGCTGTTTTTT. As protein: CASSLLPSGGVNTGELFF. This chain joins TRBV5-1 and TRBJ2-2; TRBD2 agrees at 12 bases. The CDR3 runs to 18 residues. Germline trimming cut 2 bases from V and 1 base from J; bases unmatched to any gene: 6. Germline loops: CDR1 SGHRS, CDR2 YFSETQ.

This clone was counted a single time. The genes are TRBV7-6 and TRBJ2-5; D might be TRBD2 (6 bases). Germline V gene lookup returns CDR1 SGHVS and CDR2 FNYEAQ. The V and J ends lost 5 bases and 2 bases respectively, with 12 bases between them. The CDR3 has 14 amino acids. CDR3 sequence reads: CASSPWGGQETQYF. CDR3 in DNA: TGTGCCAGCAGCCCATGGGGAGGACAAGAGACCCAGTACTTC. Based on the CDR3 plus reference TRBV7-6 and TRBJ2-5, the full variable domain is GAGVSQSPRYKVTKRGQDVALRCDPISGHVSLYWYRQALGQGPEFLTYFNYEAQQDKSGLPNDRFSAERPEGSISTLTIQRTEQRDSAMYRCASSPWGGQETQYFGPGTRLLVL.

The rearrangement uses TRBV7-2 and TRBJ2-6; TRBD1 is a possible D gene (5 bases). The germline CDR1 and CDR2 sequences are SGHTA and FQGNSA. V shed 6 bases and J shed 1 base, with 7 bases lying between them. CDR3 length: 14 amino acids. As DNA, the CDR3 is TGTGCCAGCAGATCAGGGTCTGGGGCCAACGTCCTGACTTTC. Protein: CASRSGSGANVLTF.

Comments on this clone: The sample has other DNA sequences that encode this CDR3 too. The gene calls are TRBV18 and TRBJ1-5, with 7 bases aligning to TRBD1. The CDR3 covers 14 residues. V was pared by 6 bases and J by 2 bases, with 4 bases of the junction left unmatched. Germline V gene data show CDR1 as KGHSH and CDR2 as LQKENI. CDR3 sequence: CASSQGQGNQPQHF. CDR3 bases: TGTGCCAGCTCTCAAGGACAGGGCAATCAGCCCCAGCATTTT.

This chain joins TRBV6-5 and TRBJ2-1; 7 nucleotides agree with TRBD1. CDR1 MNHEY and CDR2 SVGAGI come from the germline V gene. The CDR3 has 14 amino acids. With V trimmed by 7 bases and J by 4 bases, 7 bases remained unmatched. CDR3 DNA sequence: TGTGCCAGCACCCTCTCGACAGGGTACAATGAGCAGTTCTTC. Protein product: CASTLSTGYNEQFF.

V usage is TRBV19 and J usage is TRBJ2-3; 10 nucleotides line up with TRBD2. Germline V gives CDR1 LNHDA, CDR2 SQIVND (reference sequence). Trimming at V came to 3 bases and at J to 1 base, leaving 10 bases not matched to a gene. The CDR3 consists of 18 residues. CDR3 sequence: CASSIFVTSGKRTDTQYF. The CDR3 DNA sequence: TGTGCCAGTAGTATTTTCGTAACTAGCGGGAAACGCACAGATACGCAGTATTTT.

The chain is built from TRBV27 and TRBJ2-3; a weak D match, TRBD1 (7 bases). The V and J ends lost 10 bases and 5 bases respectively, with 19 bases between them. Germline assignment: CDR1 MNHEY and CDR2 SMNVEV (reference sequence). CDR3 length equals 14 residues. CDR3 sequence: CATEGAGPQDTQYF. In DNA, the CDR3 is TGTGCCACTGAGGGGGCGGGACCTCAAGATACGCAGTATTTT.

This chain uses TRBV6-1 with TRBJ2-5, with D tentatively TRBD1 (6 bases). CDR3 length: 17 residues. Trimming left V 2 bases short and J 5 bases short, with 21 bases between. Germline CDR1 reads MNHNS; CDR2 reads SASEGT. The CDR3 DNA is TGTGCCAGCAGTGAACCGGGACACCCGGGGACCAGGGAGACCCAGTACTTC. Amino acids: CASSEPGHPGTRETQYF.

The V gene is TRBV6-5, the J gene TRBJ2-2, with no clear D. This CDR3 has 14 residues. Germline CDR1 reads MNHEY; CDR2 reads SVGAGI. Deletions cut 8 bases from V and 4 bases from J, with 14 bases between. The CDR3 nucleotides are TGTGCCAGCCACGGCGGCTACACCACCGGGGAGCTGTTTTTT. Protein sequence: CASHGGYTTGELFF.